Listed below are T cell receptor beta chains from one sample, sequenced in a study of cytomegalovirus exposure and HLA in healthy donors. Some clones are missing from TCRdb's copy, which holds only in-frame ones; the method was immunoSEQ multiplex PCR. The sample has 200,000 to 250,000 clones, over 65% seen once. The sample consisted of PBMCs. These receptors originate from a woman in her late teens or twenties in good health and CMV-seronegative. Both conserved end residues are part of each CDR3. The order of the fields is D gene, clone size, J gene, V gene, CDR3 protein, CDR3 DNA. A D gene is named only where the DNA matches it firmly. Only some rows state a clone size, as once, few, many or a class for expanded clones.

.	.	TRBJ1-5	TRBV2	CASITDAGSQPQHF	TGTGCCAGCATCACGGACGCAGGGAGTCAGCCCCAGCATTTT
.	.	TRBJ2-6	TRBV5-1	CASSYQVSGANVLTF	TGCGCCAGCAGCTACCAGGTTTCTGGGGCCAACGTCCTGACTTTC
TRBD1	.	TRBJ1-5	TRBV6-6	CASTQGGNQPQHF	TGTGCCAGCACCCAGGGGGGGAATCAGCCCCAGCATTTT
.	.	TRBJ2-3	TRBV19	CASSIRHGTSTDTQYF	TGTGCCAGTAGTATCCGACACGGGACTAGCACAGATACGCAGTATTTT
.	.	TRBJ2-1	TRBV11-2	CASSPDRGHNEQFF	TGTGCCAGCAGCCCGGACCGAGGGCACAATGAGCAGTTCTTC
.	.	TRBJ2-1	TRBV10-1	CASSEWGNEQFF	TGCGCCAGCAGTGAGTGGGGGAATGAGCAGTTCTTC
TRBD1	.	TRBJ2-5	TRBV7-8	CASSTTGFQETQYF	TGTGCCAGCAGCACGACAGGGTTCCAAGAGACCCAGTACTTC
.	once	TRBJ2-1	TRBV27	CASSLNTYNEQFF	TGTGCCAGCAGTCTTAACACCTACAATGAGCAGTTCTTC
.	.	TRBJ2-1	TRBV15	CATRSRDGPYNEQFF	TGTGCCACCAGGAGCCGGGACGGGCCCTACAATGAGCAGTTCTTC
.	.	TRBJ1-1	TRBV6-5	CASRGLDTEAFF	TGTGCCAGTAGGGGGTTGGACACTGAAGCTTTCTTT
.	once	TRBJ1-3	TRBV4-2	CASSQTWTSGDSGNTIYF	TGTGCCAGCAGCCAAACCTGGACATCCGGGGACTCTGGAAACACCATATATTTT
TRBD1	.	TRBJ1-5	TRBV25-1	CASSESGTGEQPQHF	TGTGCCAGCAGTGAATCCGGGACAGGGGAACAGCCCCAGCATTTT
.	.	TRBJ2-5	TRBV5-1	CASSLGAGPRHSETQYF	TGCGCCAGCAGCTTAGGGGCGGGGCCTCGCCACTCAGAGACCCAGTACTTC
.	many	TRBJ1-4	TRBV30	CAWSETQQGTTTNEKLFF	TGTGCCTGGAGTGAAACACAACAGGGAACTACAACTAATGAAAAACTGTTTTTT
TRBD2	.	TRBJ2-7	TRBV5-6	CASSFLSGRYEQYF	TGTGCCAGCAGCTTCCTTAGCGGGAGATACGAGCAGTACTTC
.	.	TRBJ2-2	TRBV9	CASSTPRDSNTGELFF	TGTGCCAGCAGCACACCGCGGGATTCTAACACCGGGGAGCTGTTTTTT
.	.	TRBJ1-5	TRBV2	CASSEFPGGRHYSNQPQHF	TGTGCCAGCAGTGAATTCCCCGGGGGACGCCACTATAGCAATCAGCCCCAGCATTTT
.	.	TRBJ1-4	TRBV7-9	CASTLGGTNEKLFF	TGTGCCAGCACCTTGGGAGGGACTAATGAAAAACTGTTTTTT
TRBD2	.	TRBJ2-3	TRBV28	CATTKAGGPTDTQYF	TGTGCCACCACGAAGGCGGGAGGGCCGACAGATACGCAGTATTTT
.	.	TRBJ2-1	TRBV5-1	CASSLVPSLDEQFF	TGCGCCAGCAGCTTGGTCCCTAGCCTGGATGAGCAGTTCTTC
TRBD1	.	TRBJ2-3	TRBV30	CALPLSGQGGDTQYF	TGTGCCTTGCCTCTCTCGGGACAGGGTGGTGATACGCAGTATTTT
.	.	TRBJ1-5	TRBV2	CASSEARLTQPQHF	TGTGCCAGCAGTGAAGCACGGTTAACTCAGCCCCAGCATTTT